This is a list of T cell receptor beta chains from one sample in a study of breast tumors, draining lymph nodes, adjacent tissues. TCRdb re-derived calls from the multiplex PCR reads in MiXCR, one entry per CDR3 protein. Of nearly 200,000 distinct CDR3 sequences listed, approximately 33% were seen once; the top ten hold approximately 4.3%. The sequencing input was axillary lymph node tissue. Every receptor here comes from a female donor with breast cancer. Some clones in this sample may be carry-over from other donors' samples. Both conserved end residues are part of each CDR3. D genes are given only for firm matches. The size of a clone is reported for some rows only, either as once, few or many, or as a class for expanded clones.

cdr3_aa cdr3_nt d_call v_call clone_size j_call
CASSPGGGKQPQHF TGTGCCAGCAGCCCGGGGGGAGGTAAACAGCCCCAGCATTTT . TRBV7-9 many TRBJ1-5
CASKTLADSLLHSEQYF TGTGCCAGCAAGACCCTAGCGGATTCATTACTCCACTCCGAGCAGTACTTC TRBD2 TRBV9 . TRBJ2-7
CSARERGLAGPHNEQFF TGCAGTGCTAGGGAAAGGGGACTAGCGGGACCCCACAATGAGCAGTTCTTC TRBD2 TRBV20-1 many TRBJ2-1
CASSLARDRAYGYPF TGTGCCAGCAGCTTAGCAAGGGACAGGGCTTATGGCTACCCCTTC TRBD1 TRBV7-2 many TRBJ1-2
CASASQGGANEQFF TGTGCCAGCGCATCACAGGGGGGGGCCAATGAGCAGTTCTTC . TRBV2 many TRBJ2-1
CASSLAAGPSYGYTF TGTGCCAGCAGCTTAGCGGCGGGACCATCCTATGGCTACACCTTC . TRBV7-2 . TRBJ1-2
CASSPEPGGYGPNTGELFF TGTGCCAGCAGCCCGGAGCCCGGGGGGTATGGACCGAACACCGGGGAGCTGTTTTTT TRBD2 TRBV11-2 many TRBJ2-2
CASSPRETTPNEKLFF TGCGCCAGCAGCCCCAGGGAAACGACTCCTAATGAAAAACTGTTTTTT . TRBV5-1 . TRBJ1-4
CASSKQRANTGELFF TGTGCCAGTAGTAAGCAGCGGGCGAACACCGGGGAGCTGTTTTTT . TRBV19 many TRBJ2-2
CASSTSGQTRDTQYF TGCGCCAGCAGCACTTCGGGACAGACTAGGGATACGCAGTATTTT . TRBV5-1 many TRBJ2-3
CASSLTNTEAFF TGTGCCAGCAGCCTGACGAACACTGAAGCTTTCTTT . TRBV5-8 . TRBJ1-1
CASSSRDRVADTQYF TGTGCCAGCAGCTCCCGGGACAGGGTGGCAGATACGCAGTATTTT TRBD1 TRBV5-5 few TRBJ2-3
CASSPSWGSYEQYF TGTGCCAGCAGTCCCAGCTGGGGCTCCTACGAGCAGTACTTC . TRBV6-5 many TRBJ2-7
CASRIEGQPQHF TGTGCCAGCAGAATAGAGGGTCAGCCCCAGCATTTT . TRBV11-2 many TRBJ1-5
CASSHSGYQETQYF TGTGCCAGCAGTCACTCGGGGTACCAAGAGACCCAGTACTTC . TRBV6-5 many TRBJ2-5
CASSGRTRGLDEKLFF TGTGCCAGTAGTGGGCGGACGAGGGGTCTGGATGAAAAACTGTTTTTT . TRBV19 many TRBJ1-4
CASTLGGGSTDTQYF TGCGCCAGCACCCTGGGGGGGGGAAGCACAGATACGCAGTATTTT TRBD2 TRBV5-1 . TRBJ2-3
CASSVGSTNTGELFF TGTGCCAGCAGCGTAGGTTCCACGAACACCGGGGAGCTGTTTTTT . TRBV9 many TRBJ2-2
CASSDPTGSHEQYF TGTGCCAGCAGTGACCCGACAGGGTCCCACGAGCAGTACTTC TRBD1 TRBV2 many TRBJ2-7
CASSPGAGNKPQHF TGTGCCAGCTCACCAGGGGCAGGCAATAAGCCCCAGCATTTT . TRBV9 . TRBJ1-5
CSARHPTNYGYTF TGCAGTGCTAGGCATCCGACGAACTATGGCTACACCTTC . TRBV20-1 . TRBJ1-2
CASSWTKVSGNTGELFF TGTGCCAGCAGTTGGACCAAGGTCAGCGGCAACACCGGGGAGCTGTTTTTT . TRBV5-8 many TRBJ2-2
CASSVRCPSQHF TGTGCCAGCAGCGTAAGATGTCCCTCCCAGCATTTT . TRBV9 many TRBJ1-5
CASSPGRARADTQYF TGTGCCAGTAGTCCCGGGAGGGCCAGGGCAGATACGCAGTATTTT TRBD2 TRBV19 many TRBJ2-3
CATSRGQGVQPQHF TGTGCCACCAGCAGAGGACAGGGGGTTCAGCCCCAGCATTTT TRBD1 TRBV15 . TRBJ1-5